This T cell receptor beta chain was recovered during a study of blood T cells in healthy people across ages (dated by TCRdb to between 2014 and 2017). Context from the whole study: Template switching captured roughly one uniquely barcoded TCR beta cDNA molecule per two T cells in model experiments. Using deep sequencing normalized with unique cDNA molecular identifiers, the study measured how TCR beta repertoire diversity changes with age. The donors were split into four age groups: young (average 16 years), middle-aged (39), aged (roughly 68) and long-lived (approximately 80). The study analyzed two additional independent replicas of 1 million unique cDNA reads from the same blood draw for two donors, one aged 18 to 30 and one aged 80 or older. Study-wide findings and limitations: Observed TCR beta diversity per million T cells fell roughly linearly with age, and a significant reduction was already apparent by age roughly 40. A strong correlation was found between observed TCR beta diversity and the percentage of naive T cells measured by flow cytometry. Since profiling was done on bulk unsorted PBMCs, naive and antigen-experienced compartments could not be conclusively compared. The CMV infection status of donors was not known, potentially confounding age-related changes in expanded clonotypes. Compared with the aged group, the long-lived group had more naive CD4+ T cells, fewer expanded clones and increased TCR diversity, a pattern suggesting age selection. Estimates of total diversity based on one million sequenced T cells were considered lower bounds and underestimates.

Systemically healthy Caucasian individuals from Russia, 35 to 50 in total and aged about 6 to 95 years, were included as donors. Each donor gave about 10 milliliters of peripheral blood, drawn into EDTA-treated Vacutainer tubes. Ficoll-Paque density-gradient centrifugation was used to isolate PBMCs, with at least 7 million per sample. Total RNA was extracted from PBMCs with Trizol reagent, with at least 5 micrograms obtained per sample. The percentages of naive CD45RAhigh/CD27high T cells were determined by flow cytometry on a PBMC aliquot from every donor. Receptor amplification or capture employed 5' RACE. The reads were generated on an Illumina HiSeq 2500. A second PCR of about 6 to 11 cycles was run with a J-beta primer mix and a sample-barcoded 5' primer. A unique molecular identifier was introduced onto each TCR beta cDNA molecule by a template-switch 5' adaptor carrying 12 random nucleotides. Each sample yielded at least 3 million CDR3-containing paired-end reads. First-strand cDNA synthesis was performed from all RNA using the Mint cDNA synthesis kit, with priming by a TRBC-specific oligonucleotide. All cDNA was treated with uracil-DNA glycosylase and then went through a first 18-cycle PCR with the universal primers M1SS and BC2_uni_R. The authors' analysis ran thus. Each sample was normalized by randomly selecting 1 million high-quality reads, each carrying a distinct molecular identifier. Reads with shared molecular identifiers were discarded instead of being binned into consensus sequences. MiTCR, set to a Q25 quality threshold and the strictest error-elimination algorithm, was used for CDR3 identification, clonotype clustering and error correction. Lower-bound total TCR beta diversity was estimated with a nonparametric unseen species model using Euler transformation. The public reads were reprocessed in TCRdb via fastp at Q25 and MiXCR, keeping in-frame beta chains. Merged by CDR3 protein, the rows form single entries marked with the most common genes and DNA. In this record, the V and J calls reflect TCRdb's handling and not the investigators' own analysis. The sample records about 500,000 distinct CDR3 sequences, 24% of which are singletons. The top ten constitute around 10% of the sample.

According to the germline V gene, CDR1 reads SGHAT and CDR2 reads FQNNGV. There are 17 amino acids in the CDR3, from cysteine to phenylalanine inclusive. Only the CDR3 portion is preserved as DNA: 51 bases, with reading frame beginning at the first base. V and J are trimmed by 3 bases and 0 bases, and the gene matches miss 9 bases of the junction. This clonotype has a count of ten or more. Its antigen has not been determined. No base-level quality is on record; no much larger clone is a single base apart. These data were also filed under a second study, of T cells of mothers and their children. As that second paper reports: Donors were nine systemically healthy Caucasian individuals: three mothers and their six children. cDNA synthesis consumed the entire amount of extracted RNA, loaded at 1.5 ug RNA in each 15 ul reaction. Sample barcodes and 2-4 random nucleotides were added via the M1S primer in the second PCR. Each mother yielded over 9 million TCR beta CDR3 reads and each child roughly 2.9 million reads. TCR recombination output is similarly shaped by thymic selection in related and unrelated pairs, with a minor effect exerted by inherited differences. Related mother-child pairs always showed normalized repertoire overlap that was slightly higher than in unrelated mother-child pairs, though the difference was never significant. With a sensitivity of about 100 clones per million clonotypes, no persistent microchimeric T cell clones were detected. Deep NGS was used in the study to compare the TCR beta repertoires of mothers and children and to look for features that separate related mother-child pairs from unrelated individuals. On average, the children were about 12 +/- 4 years old, while the mothers were roughly 40 +/- 4 years old. After adapter ligation was performed with NEBNext reagents, the libraries were sequenced on an Illumina HiSeq 2000 with 100+100 nt paired-end reads. To avoid cross-contamination, the mother libraries and the child libraries were prepared a month apart and sequenced in separate runs. Each donor had between 500,000 and 2,000,000 distinct TCR beta clonotypes identified. Naive TCR beta clonotypes were estimated from low-frequency clonotypes matched to each donor's FACS-determined naive share, without sorting.

The sample comprised blood. The sequence came from a boy aged 10-17 years in good health. This sequence uses TRBV11-2 and TRBJ2-7; TRBD2 aligns with 9 central bases. The bases are TGTGCCAGCAGCTTCCCGGTGGGTAGCGGGAGCTCCTACGAGCAGTACTTC. This translates into CASSFPVGSGSSYEQYF.